Listed here are 27 T cell receptor beta chains from one sample, sequenced in a study of vaccination and CD4 T cells after COVID-19 (dated by TCRdb to about 2022). Library preparation was by PCR. TCRdb records Illumina iSeq 100 as the sequencer. DNA from cultured CD4+ T cells was subjected to TCR sequencing with the Oncomine TCR Beta short-read assay at the Johns Hopkins FTIC core. The public reads were quality trimmed at Q25 with fastp and then assembled into clones with MiXCR by TCRdb, keeping productive beta chains. Identical CDR3 protein sequences are pooled into one entry, listed with their most common genes and DNA. The sample includes under 20,000 distinct CDR3 sequences, with 55% to 60% observed a single time. The ten most abundant clones make up about 9.8% of the sample. The treatment or condition tag for this specimen amounts to: approximately 9-day PBMC culture with coronavirus spike peptide pools or control peptides (ViraFEST assay).

Antigens for these TCRs are unknown. This material consisted of CD4+ T cells from blood, cultured in vitro, taken after SARS-CoV-2 vaccination. The receptors were gathered from a human donor who had recovered from COVID-19.

Written as DNA, the CDR3 is TGTGCCAGCAGCAACAGGGGGGGGCGCCCAGATACGCAGTATTTT. It encodes CASSNRGGRPDTQYF. V and J are TRBV7-2 and TRBJ2-3; D is possibly TRBD1 (8 bases). The CDR3 has 15 amino acids. CDR1 and CDR2 from the germline V gene are SGHTA and FQGNSA. Trimming took off 5 bases at V and 4 bases at J, with 16 bases between the two ends.

The V call is TRBV5-4, the J call TRBJ2-7, with D possibly called TRBD1 or TRBD2 (5 bases each). The CDR3 totals 14 residues. The germline V gene has CDR1 SGHNT and CDR2 YYREEE (reference sequence). Trimming cost V 7 bases and J 3 bases, with 17 bases left between them. The CDR3 DNA follows: TGTGCCAGCCGTTCCCAAGGGACCAACTACGAGCAGTACTTC. This translates into CASRSQGTNYEQYF.

This clonotype was observed a handful of times. This chain uses TRBV20-1 with TRBJ2-4; D uncertain. The CDR3 is made up of 12 amino acids. The germline gives CDR1 DFQATT, CDR2 SNEGSKA (reference sequence). The CDR3 nucleotides read TGCGGTCTAGGGCTCGGCAAAAACATTCAGTACTTC. This codes for CGLGLGKNIQYF.

This clonotype came up a few times. The V call is TRBV29-1, the J call TRBJ1-1; no definite D call. Germline CDR1 SQVTM, CDR2 ANQGSEA. V was cut by 4 bases and J by 4 bases, with 10 bases left in between. The CDR3 runs 12 residues. For the CDR3, the DNA is TGCAGCGTTGGGGAGGGAGGCACTGAAGCTTTCTTT. Translated, it gives CSVGEGGTEAFF. Full variable domain (missing parts from reference TRBV29-1 and TRBJ1-1): SAVISQKPSRDICQRGTSLTIQCQVDSQVTMMFWYRQQPGQSLTLIATANQGSEATYESGFVIDKFPISRPNLTFSTLTVSNMSPEDSSIYLCSVGEGGTEAFFGQGTRLTVV.

This clonotype has more than one count but fewer than ten. The chain links TRBV19 to TRBJ1-5; 7 nucleotides match TRBD1. Germline loops: CDR1 LNHDA, CDR2 SQIVND (reference sequence). There are 14 residues in the CDR3. After removal of 4 bases from V and 6 bases from J, the junction contained 6 bases not matched to a gene. The CDR3, as DNA: TGTGCCAGTAGTACCGGGACAGTTCCTCAGCCCCAGCATTTT. Translated: CASSTGTVPQPQHF.

This chain uses TRBV20-1 with TRBJ2-3; 7 bases agree with TRBD1. In germline, CDR1 is DFQATT, CDR2 SNEGSKA (reference sequence). V shed 0 bases, J shed 4 bases, and the junction held 7 bases outside the gene matches. There are 15 residues in the CDR3. The CDR3 is CSARDPTGPADTQYF. In DNA form, the CDR3 reads TGCAGTGCTAGAGACCCGACAGGGCCGGCAGATACGCAGTATTTT.

The rearrangement uses TRBV6-2 or TRBV6-3 and TRBJ1-1; no reliable D call. Germline V gene lookup returns CDR1 MNHEY and CDR2 SVGEGT. V gave up 6 bases and J gave up 0 bases, with 11 bases separating them. The CDR3 has 14 residues. The CDR3 nucleotides read TGTGCCAGCAGGAAAGACCGGGTGAACACTGAAGCTTTCTTT. Translation gives CASRKDRVNTEAFF.

This clonotype was seen only a few times. The rearrangement uses TRBV6-2 or TRBV6-3 and TRBJ2-1; 9 nucleotides agree with TRBD2. The V gene's germline CDR1 is MNHEY and CDR2 SVGEGT. The V segment lost 4 bases and the J segment 8 bases; nucleotides outside the gene matches: 9. The CDR3 totals 15 residues. CDR3 sequence (DNA): TGTGCCAGCAGTTCCCCGGGACTAGCTATCGATGAGCAGTTCTTC. This gives the protein CASSSPGLAIDEQFF.

This clonotype has more than one count but fewer than ten. The J gene is TRBJ1-2, the V gene TRBV27; D ambiguous. V was trimmed by 8 bases and J by 1 base, leaving 11 bases between them. The CDR3 totals 13 residues. CDR1 and CDR2 from the germline V gene are MNHEY and SMNVEV (reference sequence). Written as DNA, the CDR3 is TGTGCCAGCCGCCGCAACAGTAACTATGGCTACACCTTC. It is translated as CASRRNSNYGYTF.

This clonotype was observed once. V and J are TRBV6-1 and TRBJ2-7, with D maybe TRBD2 (5 bases). The V end lost 6 bases, the J end lost 4 bases, and 19 bases lay between the germline ends. This CDR3 spans 15 amino acids. From germline, CDR1 is MNHNS and CDR2 SASEGT. CDR3 in amino acids: CASRPNRRSSYEQYF. CDR3 sequence (DNA): TGTGCCAGCAGACCCAATAGGAGGAGCTCATACGAGCAGTACTTC.

This clonotype was seen only a few times. The rearrangement joins TRBV2 to TRBJ1-5, with 7 positions matching TRBD1. The V gene end was trimmed by 8 bases and the J gene end by 2 bases; junction bases not matched to a gene: 9. This CDR3 region has 15 residues. Germline-derived CDR1 and CDR2 are SNHLY and FYNNEI. This CDR3 reads CASASTTGRNQPQHF. CDR3 DNA: TGTGCCAGCGCATCGACGACAGGGCGCAATCAGCCCCAGCATTTT.

Concerning this clonotype: Relative to the germline gene, one junction end is altered; a read error may explain this. This chain joins TRBV5-5 and TRBJ1-6; 7 nucleotides match TRBD1. The CDR3 has 14 residues. Germline CDR1 is SGHKS and CDR2 is YYEKEE (reference sequence). CDR3 sequence reads: CASSRIQGVEALHF. CDR3 bases: TGCGCCAGCAGCCGGATCCAGGGGGTGGAGGCCCTCCACTTT.

The chain couples TRBV6-1 to TRBJ1-5; D uncertain. Germline V gene sequence: CDR1 MNHNS, CDR2 SASEGT. The CDR3 is 12 amino acids. The ends were cut back, 6 bases at V and 3 bases at J, with 6 bases in the middle. Here the CDR3 DNA reads TGTGCCAGCAGCAGACCCAATCAGCCCCAGCATTTT. Translating gives CASSRPNQPQHF.

The rearrangement joins TRBV27 to TRBJ1-6; D unclear. The CDR3 spans 15 residues. Germline V lookup: CDR1 MNHEY, CDR2 SMNVEV (reference sequence). Trimming pared 4 bases from V and 6 bases from J, leaving 13 bases between. In DNA form, the CDR3 reads TGTGCCAGCAGTTCGGGCAGTGCACTTAATTCACCCCTCCACTTT. Residues: CASSSGSALNSPLHF.

The rearrangement links TRBV11-3 to TRBJ2-1; 10 positions match TRBD2. Per the germline V gene, CDR1 is SGHNT and CDR2 is YENEEA. The V and J ends lost 5 bases and 1 base, in that order; junction bases with no gene match: 2. The length of the CDR3 is 15 residues. The CDR3 DNA is TGTGCCAGCAGCCCTAGCGGGAGTTCCTACAATGAGCAGTTCTTC. As protein: CASSPSGSSYNEQFF. Full variable domain (rest looked up from reference TRBV11-3 and TRBJ2-1): EAGVVQSPRYKIIEKKQPVAFWCNPISGHNTLYWYLQNLGQGPELLIRYENEEAVDDSQLPKDRFSAERLKGVDSTLKIQPAELGDSAVYLCASSPSGSSYNEQFFGPGTRLTVL.

V is TRBV28 and J is TRBJ1-1; tentatively, D is TRBD1 (6 bases). The CDR3 runs 14 residues. V shed 6 bases and J shed 1 base, with 12 bases lying between them. Germline CDR1 MDHEN, CDR2 SYDVKM. The CDR3, as DNA: TGTGCCAGCAGGGGGGGGGCCGAGAACACTGAAGCTTTCTTT. This codes for CASRGGAENTEAFF.

This clonotype was seen a few times. This sequence joins TRBV7-7 and TRBJ2-2; D assignment may be TRBD1 or TRBD2 (5 bases each). The CDR3 spans 15 residues. The ends were cut back, 5 bases at V and 0 bases at J, with 10 bases in the middle. The V gene's germline CDR1 is SSHAT and CDR2 FNYEAQ (reference sequence). The CDR3 spells CASSRDHTNTGELFF. CDR3 sequence (DNA): TGTGCCAGCAGCAGGGACCACACGAACACCGGGGAGCTGTTTTTT.

This clonotype was observed a single time. The rearrangement links TRBV7-9 to TRBJ2-1; D is possibly TRBD2 (7 bases). This CDR3 has 15 amino acids. Germline CDR1 and CDR2: SEHNR and FQNEAQ (reference sequence). Trimming stripped 3 bases from V and 4 bases from J, with 13 bases between. DNA of the CDR3: TGTGCCAGCAGCTTTACGGGAGGACAGTACAATGAGCAGTTCTTC. As protein: CASSFTGGQYNEQFF.

The rearrangement joins TRBV5-4 to TRBJ2-3; 11 nucleotides match TRBD1. Germline CDR1 SGHNT, CDR2 YYREEE (reference sequence). V gave up 4 bases and J gave up 1 base; unmatched junction bases: 11. This CDR3 has 18 residues. The CDR3 protein is CASSVYGTGGGGTDTQYF. The CDR3 DNA is TGTGCCAGCAGCGTGTACGGGACAGGGGGTGGCGGCACAGATACGCAGTATTTT. The variable domain in full, completed from reference TRBV5-4 and TRBJ2-3, reads ETGVTQSPTHLIKTRGQQVTLRCSSQSGHNTVSWYQQALGQGPQFIFQYYREEENGRGNFPPRFSGLQFPNYSSELNVNALELDDSALYLCASSVYGTGGGGTDTQYFGPGTRLTVL.

Only a few counts were recorded for this clonotype. The chain carries TRBV7-2 and TRBJ1-6; D unclear. CDR1 SGHTA and CDR2 FQGNSA come from the germline V gene. This CDR3 spans 14 amino acids. Trimming stripped 4 bases from V and 10 bases from J, with 14 bases between. The CDR3 region is CASSSTGSISPLHF. For the CDR3, the DNA is TGTGCCAGCAGCTCGACTGGATCCATCTCACCCCTCCACTTT.

The genes are TRBV20-1 and TRBJ1-6; maybe TRBD1 (6 bases). Germline CDR1 reads DFQATT; CDR2 reads SNEGSKA (reference sequence). The CDR3 is 17 amino acids. The V end was cut by 0 bases, the J end by 0 bases, with 12 bases between. The chain's CDR3 is CSAREDRGSSYNSPLHF. Written as DNA, the CDR3 is TGCAGTGCTAGAGAGGATAGGGGGAGCTCCTATAATTCACCCCTCCACTTT.

In its sample, this clonotype was seen a few times. The V gene is TRBV7-2, the J gene TRBJ1-1; a possible D gene is TRBD1 (5 bases). The CDR3 length is 14 residues. V lost 3 bases to trimming and J lost 4 bases, with 12 bases between them. The V gene's germline CDR1 is SGHTA and CDR2 FQGNSA. In DNA, the CDR3 is TGTGCCAGCAGCTTCGGACAATCCCCCACTGAAGCTTTCTTT. It codes for CASSFGQSPTEAFF.

The V and J genes are TRBV7-9 and TRBJ2-7; D gene ambiguous. This CDR3 contains 16 residues. The germline gives CDR1 SEHNR, CDR2 FQNEAQ (reference sequence). Trimming took 2 bases from V and 5 from J, leaving 19 bases between them. This CDR3 is CASSLTLEDIRDEQYF. The CDR3 DNA reads TGTGCCAGCAGCTTAACTTTGGAAGACATCCGAGACGAGCAGTACTTC.

The chain combines TRBV19 with TRBJ1-1, with 7 bases fitting TRBD1. J gave up 0 bases and V 4 bases, and 5 bases lay outside the gene matches. CDR3 length equals 15 residues. Germline V CDR1 and CDR2: LNHDA, SQIVND (reference sequence). CDR3 residues: CASSTQTGMNTEAFF. The CDR3 region has the DNA TGTGCCAGTAGTACCCAGACAGGGATGAACACTGAAGCTTTCTTT.

The CDR3, as DNA: TGTGCCAGCAGCTTTACGGATTACCGGTACAATGAGCAGTTCTTC. Its translation: CASSFTDYRYNEQFF. This rearrangement joins TRBV11-2 to TRBJ2-1, with D uncertain. CDR3 length: 15 residues. Germline V gene sequence: CDR1 SGHAT, CDR2 FQNNGV. V lost 3 bases to trimming and J lost 4 bases, with 13 bases between them.

The genes are TRBV28 and TRBJ1-5; D not certain. Germline loops: CDR1 MDHEN, CDR2 SYDVKM. Trimming left V 6 bases short and J 5 bases short, with 8 bases between. This CDR3 has 12 amino acids. The CDR3: CASRQWDQPQHF. CDR3 DNA: TGTGCCAGCAGGCAGTGGGATCAGCCCCAGCATTTT.

The chain recombines TRBV11-3 with TRBJ1-1; possibly TRBD1 for D (5 bases). V gave up 4 bases and J gave up 6 bases, with 15 bases separating them. This CDR3 comprises 14 residues. Germline CDR1 reads SGHNT; CDR2 reads YENEEA. The CDR3 is CASSWGLLSSEAFF. CDR3 bases: TGTGCCAGCAGCTGGGGACTTCTGTCGTCTGAAGCTTTCTTT.